A single sample gave rise to the 14 T cell receptor beta chains below, sequenced in a study of blood T cell repertoires in COVID-19. Measured with immunoSEQ multiplex PCR; TCRdb has only the in-frame clones, and not every one. Found here are a few hundred thousand clones, 80% to 95% of them singletons; the top ten hold less than 20%. The sample comprised PBMCs or T cells enriched from blood (not recorded which). The receptors shown here come from a woman aged 25 to 45 who had recovered from COVID-19.

The J gene is TRBJ1-2, the V gene TRBV6-2 or TRBV6-3; the D gene is possibly TRBD1 (6 bases). The CDR3 contains 14 residues. CDR1 and CDR2 from the germline V gene are MNHEY and SVGEGT. V was trimmed by 3 bases and J by 3 bases, leaving 11 bases between them. The CDR3 DNA reads TGTGCCAGCAGTTATTTGGGACAAGACTATGGCTACACCTTC. Its protein is CASSYLGQDYGYTF.

The chain recombines TRBV27 with TRBJ2-1; possible D gene TRBD1, 6 bases. CDR3 length: 12 amino acids. V lost 10 bases, J lost 6 bases, and 13 bases lay in between. CDR1 is MNHEY and CDR2 is SMNVEV in the germline V gene (reference sequence). The CDR3 here is CATRGLSNEQFF. The CDR3 DNA is TGTGCCACTAGGGGGTTGTCCAATGAGCAGTTCTTC.

The chain joins TRBV9 to TRBJ1-1; D possibly corresponds to TRBD1 (6 bases). Germline CDR1 reads SGDLS; CDR2 reads YYNGEE. V was cut by 4 bases and J by 1 base, with 11 bases left in between. The CDR3 spans 14 residues. The CDR3 DNA reads as TGTGCCAGCAGCCTCGGACAGACGAACACTGAAGCTTTCTTT. Translated, it gives CASSLGQTNTEAFF. Using reference TRBV9 and TRBJ1-1 for the parts outside the CDR3, the full variable domain is DSGVTQTPKHLITATGQRVTLRCSPRSGDLSVYWYQQSLDQGLQFLIQYYNGEERAKGNILERFSAQQFPDLHSELNLSSLELGDSALYFCASSLGQTNTEAFFGQGTRLTVV.

In this sample, this clone turned up once. The chain uses TRBV3-1 (or the pseudogene TRBV3-2) and TRBJ2-7, with a weak D call TRBD1 (6 bases). There are 12 residues in the CDR3. From germline, CDR1 is LGHDT and CDR2 YNNKEL (reference sequence). The V and J ends lost 10 bases and 1 base respectively, with 11 bases between them. The CDR3 sequence: CATEGTSYEQYF. In DNA form, the CDR3 reads TGTGCCACTGAGGGGACATCCTACGAGCAGTACTTC.

This rearrangement joins TRBV25-1 to TRBJ2-2; D not resolved. The CDR3 is 13 residues long. Germline V gene data show CDR1 as MGHDK and CDR2 as SYGVNS. V was shortened by 5 bases and J by 7 bases, with 11 bases between the two germline ends. The CDR3 bases are TGTGCCAGCAGTCGGTGGGCTGGCGGGGAGCTGTTTTTT. Translation gives CASSRWAGGELFF.

The V call is TRBV11-3, the J call TRBJ2-7, with a weak D call TRBD2 (7 bases). The CDR3 contains 18 residues. Trimming stripped 6 bases from V and 3 bases from J, with 27 bases between. Germline V gene data show CDR1 as SGHNT and CDR2 as YENEEA. CDR3 coding DNA: TGTGCCAGCAGTTTGCACGGGGGGCCACGGGCTAGGTTCTACGAGCAGTACTTC. This sequence encodes CASSLHGGPRARFYEQYF.

The rearrangement uses TRBV6-6 and TRBJ2-2; 9 nucleotides match TRBD1. The CDR3 spans 19 residues. Germline trimming cut 5 bases from V and 4 bases from J; bases unmatched to any gene: 17. Germline values: CDR1 MNHNY, CDR2 SVGAGI (reference sequence). CDR3 residues: CASSLTGTGSARSTGELFF. The CDR3 nucleotides are TGTGCCAGCAGTCTAACGGGGACAGGGTCGGCAAGAAGCACCGGGGAGCTGTTTTTT.

The rearrangement uses TRBV28 and TRBJ2-3, with D possibly being TRBD2 (5 bases). CDR1 is MDHEN, CDR2 SYDVKM, per germline. The CDR3 has 11 residues. V was cut by 8 bases and J by 5 bases, with 8 bases left in between. The CDR3 loop is CASWGEDTQYF. The CDR3 region has the DNA TGTGCCAGCTGGGGAGAAGATACGCAGTATTTT.

This clone was counted many times. The rearrangement joins TRBV11-2 to TRBJ1-1, with D unclear. V lost 5 bases to trimming and J lost 5 bases, with 12 bases between them. In germline, CDR1 is SGHAT, CDR2 FQNNGV. The CDR3 has 13 residues. CDR3 nucleotide sequence: TGTGCCAGCAGCGCGACTAGGAAGACTGAAGCTTTCTTT. Its translation: CASSATRKTEAFF.

The genes are TRBV7-8 and TRBJ1-1, with a weak D call TRBD1 (5 bases). The CDR3 runs 14 residues. Between the trimmed V and J ends, which lost 3 bases and 2 bases, there was a span of 10 bases. CDR1 SGHVS and CDR2 FQNEAQ come from the germline V gene. The CDR3 loop reads CASSLTELNTEAFF. In nucleotides, the CDR3 is TGTGCCAGCAGCTTGACAGAACTAAACACTGAAGCTTTCTTT.

The chain has TRBV5-1 and TRBJ1-2; tentative D call: TRBD1 (5 bases). Germline CDR1 is SGHRS and CDR2 is YFSETQ. This CDR3 spans 13 amino acids. Deletions cut 4 bases from V and 8 bases from J, with 15 bases between. The CDR3 region has the DNA TGCGCCAGCAGCGAACAGGCAGGGCGCGGCTACACCTTC. Translating gives CASSEQAGRGYTF.

On this clone: Other nucleotide sequences in the sample specify the same CDR3. The V and J genes are TRBV9 and TRBJ2-1; D remains unclear. Trimming left V 3 bases short and J 0 bases short, with 16 bases between. CDR3 length: 17 amino acids. The germline V gene has CDR1 SGDLS and CDR2 YYNGEE. The CDR3 region is CASSANSLLGSYNEQFF. DNA for the CDR3: TGTGCCAGCAGCGCCAACAGTCTATTGGGCTCCTACAATGAGCAGTTCTTC.

The chain has TRBV6-5 and TRBJ1-5, with D possibly TRBD1 on 6 matching bases. Germline CDR1 MNHEY, CDR2 SVGAGI. This CDR3 spans 15 amino acids. V was trimmed by 6 bases and J by 2 bases, leaving 14 bases between them. CDR3 nucleotide sequence: TGTGCCAGCAGAGCGCGGGGGGCCGGCAATCAGCCCCAGCATTTT. It codes for CASRARGAGNQPQHF.

Here the CDR3 DNA reads TGTGCCAGCAGCCAAGTGGGAGTTGCACCCCAGCATTTT. This encodes CASSQVGVAPQHF. This chain links TRBV3-1 (or the pseudogene TRBV3-2) with TRBJ1-5; D is ambiguous. V was trimmed by 1 base and J by 10 bases, leaving 11 bases between them. Germline-derived CDR1 and CDR2 are LGHDT and YNNKEL (reference sequence). The CDR3 consists of 13 residues.